Described below is a single T cell receptor (beta chain) sequence and its context. Its cognate antigen is unknown. The record originates from a study of CD8+ T cells in alopecia areata. Study-level background: Scoring treated patients' severity relied on the percentage of scalp area affected.

V was clipped by 3 bases and J by 7 bases; unmatched bases: 4. CDR1 and CDR2 (germline): LNHDA, SQIVND (reference sequence). The CDR3 is 14 residues long. After isolation, RNA underwent reverse transcription to generate cDNA as the sequencing template. Sequenced by immunoSEQ multiplex PCR; TCRdb stores in-frame clones only, minus some. The sample yields more than 200,000 clones, 64% seen once. Findings and limits, study-wide: Tofacitinib significantly brought down scalp clonality and expanded CD8+ clones among top 100. Mouse data revealed clearer TCR sharing than patient data did, a gap possibly tied to HLA.

Treatment noted: oral pan-JAK inhibitor, 5-10 mg twice daily. Material: CD4+ T cells sorted from blood, obtained at week 4, from a patient treated with tofacitinib. This TCR was recovered from a human donor with alopecia areata. The V call is TRBV19, the J call TRBJ2-1; 9 bases agree with TRBD1. The CDR3 bases are TGTGCCAGTAGTATGGGGACAGGGAGGAATGAGCAGTTCTTC. This sequence encodes CASSMGTGRNEQFF.